This T cell receptor (beta chain) came from a study of Ad26.COV2.S vaccination and SARS-CoV-2 variants (dated by TCRdb to the early 2020s). Regarding the study in general: Vaccine-arm donors came from COV1001, a multicentre, randomized, double-blind, placebo-controlled phase I-IIa trial of Ad26.COV2.S in healthy adults. A total of 32 samples were included in the TCR-sequenced set, comprising roughly 20 Ad26.COV2.S vaccine recipients, 5 placebo recipients and 8 SARS-CoV-2 convalescent individuals. Throughout the experiments and outcome assessment, investigators stayed blinded to trial group allocation. The specificity and breadth of SARS-CoV-2-reactive T cell receptors after Ad26.COV2.S vaccination were assessed by TCRbeta repertoire sequencing. Trial participants were randomized into five groups of five: low-dose or high-dose Ad26.COV2.S given once or twice, or placebo on both occasions. Ad26.COV2.S was administered intramuscularly at a dose of 5x10^10 or 1x10^11 viral particles, either as one shot or as two shots given 56 days apart.

The CDR3 has 14 amino acids, counting the end cysteine and phenylalanine. Only CDR3 DNA remains: 42 bases, in frame from the first base. For this chain, trimming is 10 bases at the V end and 1 base at the J end, and the number of junction bases without a gene match is 6. From a lookup of the germline V gene, CDR1 and CDR2 are SGHAT and FQNNGV. The sample's treatment or condition label, in plain terms: about 20 received Ad26.COV2.S at low or high dose, single or two shots; 5 received placebo; per-sample allocation not given. Repertoires of vaccine and placebo recipients were sequenced from samples collected on day 63 after the first injection. Between 29 July and 7 August 2020, Cohort 1b enrolled some 25 adults aged 18-55 years at one site in Boston, USA. Ad26.COV2.S was a replication-incompetent adenovirus type 26 vector that expressed a prefusion-stabilized SARS-CoV-2 spike protein derived from the original Wuhan strain.

Broad study findings and their caveats: It was noted by the authors that total T cell responses may have been underestimated by the TCR breadth and depth analyses. After vaccination, substantial breadth of spike-specific CD8+ and CD4+ T cell responses was reported. Vaccine and placebo recipients had similar non-spike TCR breadth, a finding consistent with the vaccine containing only spike. Higher spike-specific TCR breadth was observed in Ad26.COV2.S recipients than in placebo recipients (P = 0.0014). The study was not powered to compare responses between vaccine doses or regimens.

On this clone: Its antigen is unknown. Base qualities are not recorded, but no much larger clone differs from it by a single base.

TCRbeta CDR3 regions were sequenced with the immunoSEQ Assay. After extraction, genomic DNA underwent amplification by bias-controlled multiplex PCR, followed by high-throughput sequencing. As for how the authors treated the data: To quantify the absolute abundance of every unique TCRbeta CDR3 region, sequences were collapsed and filtered. T cell fraction was estimated by normalization of TCRbeta template counts to usable DNA, with usable DNA being measured through amplification of reference genes present in all nucleated cells. Repertoire TCRs were annotated as SARS-CoV-2-specific by exact matching of V gene, CDR3 amino acid sequence and J gene to a known reactive TCR set. MIRA supplied the reference SARS-CoV-2 TCR set, which was filtered for enrichment in COVID-19-positive ImmuneCODE repertoires so that public or cross-reactive TCRs were removed. Based on the MIRA antigens, annotated TCRs were further analysed at the level of specific ORF or position within ORF. Breadth was defined as annotated unique rearrangements over total unique productive rearrangements; depth was the summed frequency of those rearrangements. Group comparisons of TCR breadth used two-sided Wilcoxon rank-sum tests. TCRdb re-hosts the immuneACCESS table, in-frame sequences only. Its copies lack some clones; in the studies checked, an unresolved V gene accounts for under half of them, and the cause for the rest is not known. That table furnishes V, J and clone size, whereas the DNA furnished D and trimming. This sample comprises about 680,000 clones, about 90% of them detected only once. 1.5% of the sample comes from the top ten.

Sequencing used peripheral blood, obtained in a trial of Ad26.COV2.S vaccine versus placebo. The clonotype was recovered from a person aged 18-65 years who received the Ad26.COV2.S COVID-19 vaccine or a placebo. The chain joins TRBV11-2 to TRBJ2-2; 7 of the junction bases match TRBD1. The CDR3 reads as follows: CATRGTVNTGELFF. The bases are TGTGCCACTAGAGGGACAGTGAACACCGGGGAGCTGTTTTTT.